This TCR beta chain was identified during a study of CD8 T cells in ankylosing spondylitis. Whole-study findings and limits: With a CD8+ phenotype, disease-linked clones were relatively rare in peripheral blood. Reportedly, matched ankylosing spondylitis synovial fluid was significantly enriched for disease-linked clones. What seemed typical of ankylosing spondylitis blood was a TCR beta motif built from about 8 highly homologous variants.

Quantitative 5'-RACE was performed with molecular barcodes, and it yielded the TCR beta libraries. MiXCR, applied by TCRdb to the 5' RACE reads, yields one record per CDR3 protein. The table records 350,000 or so distinct CDR3 sequences, roughly 8% of them present only once. V shed 4 bases and J shed 5 bases, with 11 bases lying between them. The CDR3 is 14 residues long. Germline-derived CDR1 and CDR2 are LGHNA and YNFKEQ. This clonotype was counted many times. Its target is unknown. The V call is TRBV4-2, the J call TRBJ2-2; D call uncertain. This clonotype was obtained from a male donor with ankylosing spondylitis. Material: blood, either unsorted or a sorted T cell fraction (not recorded which). CDR3 nucleotide sequence: TGTGCCAGCAGCCCCCGGGCCCTAACCGGGGAGCTGTTTTTT. Translating gives CASSPRALTGELFF.